Listed below are T cell receptor beta chains from one sample, sequenced in a study of blood T cell repertoires in COVID-19. The repertoire was sequenced with immunoSEQ multiplex PCR; TCRdb's copy has only in-frame clones and lacks some. Among about 90,000 clones, roughly 88% were seen once, and the ten largest hold under 35%. Sequencing was done on a sample of peripheral blood. The source is a woman aged 80 or over with active or convalescent COVID-19. CDR3s include the opening cysteine and the closing phenylalanine or tryptophan. Each record gives: D gene, V gene, clone size, J gene, CDR3 protein, CDR3 DNA. The D gene is left open where the match is weak. The size field is filled for only some rows; it gives once, few, many or a size class.

d_call: TRBD2; v_call: TRBV3-1/TRBV3-2; clone_size: NA; j_call: TRBJ2-7; cdr3_aa: CASSLGLAGGEQYF; cdr3_nt: TGTGCCAGCAGTCTAGGACTAGCGGGAGGCGAGCAGTACTTC
d_call: NA; v_call: TRBV28; clone_size: NA; j_call: TRBJ1-6; cdr3_aa: CASSPPTGSGSPLHF; cdr3_nt: TGTGCCAGCAGTCCCCCAACAGGGTCAGGTTCACCCCTCCACTTT
d_call: TRBD1; v_call: TRBV7-3; clone_size: NA; j_call: TRBJ1-1; cdr3_aa: CASSSKGGLEAFF; cdr3_nt: TGTGCCAGCAGCTCCAAAGGGGGCCTTGAAGCTTTCTTT
d_call: NA; v_call: TRBV28; clone_size: NA; j_call: TRBJ1-5; cdr3_aa: CALTGGQDSNQPQHF; cdr3_nt: TGTGCCTTAACTGGGGGACAAGATAGCAATCAGCCCCAGCATTTT
d_call: TRBD1; v_call: TRBV27; clone_size: NA; j_call: TRBJ1-2; cdr3_aa: CASSFLTSDRAYGYTF; cdr3_nt: TGTGCCAGCAGTTTCCTAACCTCGGACAGGGCCTATGGCTACACCTTC
d_call: TRBD1; v_call: TRBV6-5; clone_size: NA; j_call: TRBJ2-7; cdr3_aa: CASSYGRGREQYF; cdr3_nt: TGTGCCAGCAGTTACGGCAGGGGGCGAGAGCAGTACTTC
d_call: NA; v_call: TRBV24-1; clone_size: NA; j_call: TRBJ2-2; cdr3_aa: CATSDFRGTGSTGELFF; cdr3_nt: TGTGCCACCAGTGATTTTCGGGGAACAGGGAGTACCGGGGAGCTGTTTTTT
d_call: TRBD1; v_call: TRBV4-2; clone_size: NA; j_call: TRBJ1-6; cdr3_aa: CASSQNLGTGNSPLHF; cdr3_nt: TGTGCCAGCAGCCAAAATCTCGGGACAGGAAATTCACCCCTCCACTTT
d_call: NA; v_call: TRBV2; clone_size: NA; j_call: TRBJ2-7; cdr3_aa: CASSELTVYEQYF; cdr3_nt: TGTGCCAGCAGTGAATTGACAGTCTACGAGCAGTACTTC
d_call: TRBD1; v_call: TRBV9; clone_size: NA; j_call: TRBJ1-4; cdr3_aa: CASSVSAGGEKLFF; cdr3_nt: TGTGCCAGCAGCGTATCGGCAGGGGGGGAAAAACTGTTTTTT
d_call: TRBD2; v_call: TRBV28; clone_size: NA; j_call: TRBJ2-7; cdr3_aa: CASSMTSGGPVHEQYF; cdr3_nt: TGTGCCAGCAGTATGACTAGCGGGGGCCCCGTACACGAGCAGTACTTC
d_call: TRBD2; v_call: TRBV6-5; clone_size: few; j_call: TRBJ2-7; cdr3_aa: CASGREFGEQYF; cdr3_nt: TGTGCCAGCGGGAGGGAATTTGGCGAGCAGTACTTC
d_call: NA; v_call: TRBV24-1; clone_size: NA; j_call: TRBJ1-2; cdr3_aa: CATSDSTANYGYTF; cdr3_nt: TGTGCCACCAGTGATTCGACTGCTAACTATGGCTACACCTTC